Following are 27 T cell receptor beta chains from one sample sequenced in a study of blood T cell repertoires in COVID-19. Repertoires were generated with immunoSEQ multiplex PCR, while TCRdb's copy carries only in-frame clones and drops some. Among under 350,000 clones listed, 70% to 90% were seen once. Sequencing was done on a sample of peripheral blood. All receptors derive from a man between 70 and 80 years old with acute or convalescent COVID-19.

In its sample, this clone was seen once. This chain uses TRBV5-1 with TRBJ1-2, with no clear D. V shed 2 bases and J shed 2 bases, with 10 bases lying between them. The CDR3 is 14 amino acids. The germline V gene has CDR1 SGHRS and CDR2 YFSETQ. The CDR3 nucleotides are TGCGCCAGCAGCTTAGATAAGCCCAACTATGGCTACACCTTC. Its protein is CASSLDKPNYGYTF.

The rearrangement joins TRBV30 to TRBJ1-4; TRBD1 agrees at 7 bases. V was pared by 2 bases and J by 5 bases, with 14 bases of the junction left unmatched. Germline-derived CDR1 and CDR2 are GTSNPN and SVGIG (reference sequence). CDR3 length: 17 amino acids. The CDR3 DNA is TGTGCCTGGAGTCACCAAGAACAGACAGGGAGGAATGAAAAACTGTTTTTT. Its protein product is CAWSHQEQTGRNEKLFF.

V is TRBV28 and J is TRBJ2-7; TRBD2 agrees at 16 bases. In germline, CDR1 is MDHEN, CDR2 SYDVKM. The CDR3 contains 16 residues. J gave up 7 bases and V 7 bases, and 10 bases lay outside the gene matches. This CDR3 reads CASTAGTSGGVREQYF. The CDR3 bases are TGTGCCAGCACCGCCGGGACTAGCGGGGGGGTTAGAGAGCAGTACTTC. Full variable domain (outside the CDR3, taken from reference TRBV28 and TRBJ2-7): DVKVTQSSRYLVKRTGEKVFLECVQDMDHENMFWYRQDPGLGLRLIYFSYDVKMKEKGDIPEGYSVSREKKERFSLILESASTNQTSMYLCASTAGTSGGVREQYFGPGTRLTVT.

The chain joins TRBV9 to TRBJ1-1; D might be TRBD1 (5 bases). In germline, CDR1 is SGDLS, CDR2 YYNGEE. V was trimmed by 3 bases and J by 5 bases, leaving 14 bases between them. This CDR3 has 14 residues. CDR3 residues: CASSGWDGGTEAFF. In nucleotides, the CDR3 is TGTGCCAGCAGCGGCTGGGACGGGGGGACTGAAGCTTTCTTT.

The rearrangement joins TRBV7-6 to TRBJ1-3; 9 bases map to TRBD1. Germline loops: CDR1 SGHVS, CDR2 FNYEAQ. The CDR3 is made up of 16 amino acids. J was trimmed by 0 bases and V by 5 bases; bases with no gene match: 5. In DNA, the CDR3 is TGTGCCAGCAGCCCAGGACAGGGGCTCTCTGGAAACACCATATATTTT. It translates to CASSPGQGLSGNTIYF.

This sequence joins TRBV10-2 and TRBJ2-3; D perhaps matches TRBD2 (6 bases). The V end lost 2 bases, the J end lost 2 bases, and 14 bases lay between the germline ends. CDR1 is WSHSY, CDR2 SAAADI, per germline. The CDR3 runs 16 residues. CDR3 region: CASSEPRDSLTDTQYF. CDR3 nucleotide sequence: TGCGCCAGCAGTGAGCCAAGGGACTCCCTCACAGATACGCAGTATTTT.

CDR3 in DNA: TGCAAAGGGCAGGGGGACACTGAAGCTTTCTTT. It yields the protein CKGQGDTEAFF. This sequence joins TRBV20-1 and TRBJ1-1; 7 bases line up with TRBD1. The CDR3 extends over 11 amino acids. The germline V gene encodes CDR1 DFQATT and CDR2 SNEGSKA (reference sequence).

A word on this clone: A junction end diverges from the germline sequence, so it may reflect a read error. The same CDR3 can be traced to other DNA sequences in this sample. The V and J genes are TRBV2 and TRBJ2-2; TRBD2 aligns across 12 bases. The CDR3 runs to 14 residues. Per the germline V gene, CDR1 is SNHLY and CDR2 is FYNNEI. CDR3 sequence reads: CASSETSGRGELFF. DNA for the CDR3: TGTGCTAGCAGTGAAACTAGCGGGAGGGGGGAGCTGTTTTTT.

V is TRBV6-2 or TRBV6-3 and J is TRBJ2-7; 8 positions agree with TRBD1. The ends lost 0 bases at V and 3 bases at J; junction bases unmatched: 10. CDR1 and CDR2 (germline): MNHEY, SVGEGT. The CDR3 is made up of 17 amino acids. The CDR3 DNA reads TGTGCCAGCAGTTACTCGATCCAGGGGGCGAATATCTACGAGCAGTACTTC. Translated, it gives CASSYSIQGANIYEQYF.

V is TRBV7-2 and J is TRBJ1-1; 9 nucleotides align to TRBD1. The V segment lost 5 bases and the J segment 11 bases; nucleotides outside the gene matches: 9. CDR1 and CDR2 from the germline V gene are SGHTA and FQGNSA. The CDR3 is 13 amino acids. The CDR3 spells CASSPGDRGIAFF. The CDR3 DNA reads as TGTGCCAGCAGCCCCGGCGACAGGGGGATTGCTTTCTTT.

The sample holds one count of this clone. The chain combines TRBV18 with TRBJ2-1; 10 bases align to TRBD1. Per germline, CDR1 KGHSH and CDR2 LQKENI. The CDR3 loop spans 16 amino acids. The V gene end was trimmed by 7 bases and the J gene end by 4 bases; junction bases not matched to a gene: 10. For the CDR3, the DNA is TGTGCCAGCTTGTCCCTGACAGGGGGCGCATACAATGAGCAGTTCTTC. Its translation: CASLSLTGGAYNEQFF.

The V and J genes are TRBV23-1 and TRBJ2-3; TRBD1 matches at 8 bases. TRBV23-1 is an ORF, with its function uncertain. The V segment lost 3 bases and the J segment 2 bases; nucleotides outside the gene matches: 7. CDR3 size: 16 residues. The CDR3 nucleotides read TGCGCCAGCAGTCAGCCGCCGGACAGGGTCACAGATACGCAGTATTTT. Amino acid sequence: CASSQPPDRVTDTQYF.

The chain has TRBV3-1 (or the pseudogene TRBV3-2) and TRBJ1-6; TRBD1 agrees at 8 bases. The CDR3 length is 16 residues. J gave up 7 bases and V 4 bases, and 9 bases lay outside the gene matches. Germline values: CDR1 LGHDT, CDR2 YNNKEL (reference sequence). CDR3 in DNA: TGTGCCAGCAGCCCGAGACAGGGGAATTGGAATTCACCCCTCCACTTT. This translates into CASSPRQGNWNSPLHF.

This clone was counted only a few times. The J gene is TRBJ1-6, the V gene TRBV19; 7 bases agree with TRBD1. This CDR3 region has 15 residues. CDR1 LNHDA and CDR2 SQIVND come from the germline V gene (reference sequence). The ends lost 3 bases at V and 13 bases at J; junction bases unmatched: 12. The CDR3 nucleotides read TGTGCCAGTAGTATTGGGGGTGACAGGGTCTCGCCCCTCCACTTT. Translation: CASSIGGDRVSPLHF.

This chain joins TRBV29-1 and TRBJ2-7; 10 bases match TRBD1. Trimming cost V 8 bases and J 7 bases; bases outside gene matches: 14. Germline V lookup: CDR1 SQVTM, CDR2 ANQGSEA. The CDR3 length is 14 residues. CDR3 in DNA: TGCAGCCCGCCGAGGGACAGGGGATCGGGAGAGCAGTACTTC. It yields the protein CSPPRDRGSGEQYF.

This chain uses TRBV5-1 with TRBJ2-1; no clear D gene. Trimming left V 0 bases short and J 0 bases short, with 4 bases between. The CDR3 length is 14 residues. Germline V gene lookup returns CDR1 SGHRS and CDR2 YFSETQ. This chain's CDR3 is CASSLGSSYNEQFF. The DNA of the CDR3 is TGCGCCAGCAGCTTGGGGAGCTCCTACAATGAGCAGTTCTTC.

This sequence joins TRBV30 and TRBJ2-7, with 7 bases aligning to TRBD1. Per germline, CDR1 GTSNPN and CDR2 SVGIG (reference sequence). The CDR3 is 16 amino acids. J gave up 0 bases and V 1 base, and 9 bases lay outside the gene matches. CDR3 DNA: TGTGCCTGGAGTGGGCGACAGGGCCCCATCTCCTACGAGCAGTACTTC. This codes for CAWSGRQGPISYEQYF.

This clone was picked up one time. The chain combines TRBV6-2 or TRBV6-3 with TRBJ2-1, with TRBD2 matching over 7 bases. J lost 7 bases, V lost 2 bases, and 5 bases had no gene match. This CDR3 spans 14 amino acids. Germline values: CDR1 MNHEY, CDR2 SVGEGT. In nucleotides, the CDR3 is TGTGCCAGCAGTTACATGGGACTAAGGAATGAGCAGTTCTTC. Its translation: CASSYMGLRNEQFF.

The V call is TRBV28, the J call TRBJ1-5, with D unresolved. V lost 2 bases and J 5 bases, leaving 13 bases between the germline ends. CDR3 size: 15 residues. The germline CDR1 and CDR2 sequences are MDHEN and SYDVKM. CDR3 in amino acids: CASSLPGVPDQPQHF. The CDR3 region has the DNA TGTGCCAGCAGTTTACCCGGGGTTCCCGATCAGCCCCAGCATTTT.

The rearrangement links TRBV19 to TRBJ2-3; 8 nucleotides match TRBD1. J lost 2 bases, V lost 10 bases, and 5 bases had no gene match. In germline, CDR1 is LNHDA, CDR2 SQIVND (reference sequence). CDR3 size: 13 residues. CDR3 sequence (DNA): TGTGCCACAAGACAGGGGACCACAGATACGCAGTATTTT. Translated, it gives CATRQGTTDTQYF.

Here the CDR3 DNA reads TGTGCCAGCAGCTTGAACAGGGGAAAGGACGAGCAGTACTTC. As protein: CASSLNRGKDEQYF. This chain connects TRBV5-4 to TRBJ2-7, with 7 bases that match TRBD1. The CDR3 contains 14 residues. CDR1 SGHNT and CDR2 YYREEE come from the germline V gene (reference sequence). Germline trimming cut 1 base from V and 5 bases from J; bases unmatched to any gene: 6.

Notes on this clone: Different DNA sequences within this sample yield the same CDR3. The genes are TRBV5-4 and TRBJ2-2, with TRBD1 matching 7 bases. Germline CDR1 reads SGHNT; CDR2 reads YYREEE (reference sequence). This CDR3 is built from 15 residues. After removal of 0 bases from V and 2 bases from J, the junction contained 1 base not matched to a gene. CDR3 in DNA: TGTGCCAGCAGCTTGGGACAGGGCAACACCGGGGAGCTGTTTTTT. Its translation: CASSLGQGNTGELFF.

The chain joins TRBV6-6 to TRBJ1-1; D call uncertain. V was cut by 6 bases and J by 1 base, with 12 bases left in between. The CDR3 sequence is 14 residues long. CDR1 is MNHNY, CDR2 SVGAGI, per germline (reference sequence). CDR3 coding DNA: TGTGCCAGCAGCCCAGAAACAACGAACACTGAAGCTTTCTTT. It is translated as CASSPETTNTEAFF.

This sequence joins TRBV20-1 and TRBJ1-1; a possible D gene is TRBD1 (5 bases). Per the germline V gene, CDR1 is DFQATT and CDR2 is SNEGSKA (reference sequence). CDR3 size: 11 residues. V was trimmed by 7 bases and J by 1 base, leaving 7 bases between them. CDR3: CSETGNTEAFF. The CDR3 nucleotides are TGCAGTGAAACAGGGAACACTGAAGCTTTCTTT.

CDR3 residues: CASSTGQVISNQPQHF. Written as DNA, the CDR3 is TGTGCCAGCAGTACTGGACAGGTTATTAGCAATCAGCCCCAGCATTTT. This sequence joins TRBV6-2 or TRBV6-3 and TRBJ1-5, with TRBD1 matching over 7 bases. Looked up from germline, CDR1 is MNHEY and CDR2 is SVGEGT. The CDR3 loop spans 16 amino acids. J gave up 0 bases and V 5 bases, and 7 bases lay outside the gene matches.

The V call is TRBV5-5, the J call TRBJ2-3; D may be TRBD2 (5 bases). Per germline, CDR1 SGHKS and CDR2 YYEKEE (reference sequence). With 0 bases removed from V and 5 bases from J, the gap between germline ends came to 7 bases. CDR3 length equals 13 residues. The CDR3 coding sequence is TGTGCCAGCAGCTTGGTCGCGGGAGATACGCAGTATTTT. Translated, it gives CASSLVAGDTQYF. The full variable domain, with the rest looked up from reference TRBV5-5 and TRBJ2-3, is DAGVTQSPTHLIKTRGQQVTLRCSPISGHKSVSWYQQVLGQGPQFIFQYYEKEERGRGNFPDRFSARQFPNYSSELNVNALLLGDSALYLCASSLVAGDTQYFGPGTRLTVL.

The CDR3 loop reads CASSHGNEGSNEQYF. CDR3 bases: TGTGCCAGCAGCCATGGTAATGAGGGAAGCAATGAGCAGTACTTC. The chain uses TRBV5-4 and TRBJ2-7; a possible D gene is TRBD2 (5 bases). V lost 4 bases and J lost 7, with 21 bases in between. The germline V gene has CDR1 SGHNT and CDR2 YYREEE (reference sequence). The CDR3 is 15 amino acids. Filled out from reference TRBV5-4 and TRBJ2-7, the complete variable domain reads ETGVTQSPTHLIKTRGQQVTLRCSSQSGHNTVSWYQQALGQGPQFIFQYYREEENGRGNFPPRFSGLQFPNYSSELNVNALELDDSALYLCASSHGNEGSNEQYFGPGTRLTVT.